The source of this TCR beta chain is a study of T-cell memory formation after mild COVID-19. Study-wide background: Clusters were largely donor specific. Findings and limits, study-wide: Researchers found some responding clones in pre-infection memory, a sign that cross-reactive memory joined. Contracting CD4+ clones sat mainly in CM and EM; CD8+ in EMRA.

V lost 1 base and J 0 bases, leaving 7 bases between the germline ends. CDR3 size: 15 residues. As for this clonotype: Its antigen is not known.

TCRdb reanalysed the 5' RACE reads using MiXCR and keeps one entry per CDR3 protein. This table holds approximately 580,000 distinct CDR3 sequences, about a fifth found once. This chain joins TRBV12-3 or TRBV12-4 and TRBJ1-3; possible D gene TRBD1, 6 bases. The sample consisted of PBMCs or a T cell subset sorted from them (not recorded which). The TCR comes from an adult woman who had mild COVID-19 (a few samples of this study predate the infection). Cell type and time point are not known. CDR3 in DNA: TGTGCCAGCAGTTTAGACAGGGCCTCTGGAAACACCATATATTTT. Encoded protein: CASSLDRASGNTIYF.